These T cell receptor beta chains were read from a single sample in a study of beta chain features in type 1 diabetes. The assay was immunoSEQ multiplex PCR, and TCRdb's table has in-frame clones only and misses some. The repertoire holds more than 150,000 clones, with around 13% as singletons. The material sequenced was central memory CD4+ T cells from blood. These receptors were collected from a woman in her late teens or twenties in good health. Each CDR3 is given with its conserved first and last residue. The order of the fields is D gene, J gene, V gene, CDR3 length, clone size, CDR3 DNA, CDR3 protein. The D gene is left open where the match is weak. Clone size, where shown, is once, few, many, or a class for clones that have expanded.

>TRBD1|TRBJ2-1|TRBV4-1|16|-
TGCGCCAGCAGCCAACTAGACAGGGGGCTTTACAATGAGCAGTTCTTC
CASSQLDRGLYNEQFF
>TRBD2|TRBJ2-5|TRBV29-1|15|few
TGCAGCGTTGAGTTAGGACTAGCGGGAGGAGTGTCCCAGTACTTC
CSVELGLAGGVSQYF
>-|TRBJ2-6|TRBV5-1|15|few
TGCGCCAGCAGCTTGGGGAGCTCTGGGGCCAACGTCCTGACTTTC
CASSLGSSGANVLTF
>TRBD1|TRBJ1-2|TRBV13|12|many
TGTGCCAGCACCGGGACAGCGTATGGCTACACCTTC
CASTGTAYGYTF
>TRBD1|TRBJ2-7|TRBV18|14|-
TGTGCCAGCTCACCGAGGACAGGCTCCTACGAGCAGTACTTC
CASSPRTGSYEQYF
>TRBD1|TRBJ1-2|TRBV25-1|16|-
TGTGCCAGCAGTTCGGCCCCGGGACAGACCAACTATGGCTACACCTTC
CASSSAPGQTNYGYTF
>TRBD1|TRBJ1-5|TRBV2|14|-
TGTGCCAGCAGCGGACAGGTTAGCAATCAGCCCCAGCATTTT
CASSGQVSNQPQHF
>TRBD2|TRBJ2-7|TRBV18|15|-
TGTGCCAGCTCAGCGACTAGCGGGAGGTTCTACGAGCAGTACTTC
CASSATSGRFYEQYF
>-|TRBJ2-3|TRBV7-3|12|-
TGTGCCAGCTCCCCAGGGGCAGATACGCAGTATTTT
CASSPGADTQYF
>-|TRBJ2-7|TRBV5-1|14|-
TGCGCCAGCAGCTCTGGTGCAGGCGCCTACGAGCAGTACTTC
CASSSGAGAYEQYF
>-|TRBJ1-4|TRBV28|13|-
TGTGCCAGCAGTTTCCCGGGAGGGAGAAAACTGTTTTTT
CASSFPGGRKLFF
>-|TRBJ2-5|TRBV18|12|medium-sized
TGTGCCAGCTCACCGCGATTGGAGACCCAGTACTTC
CASSPRLETQYF
>-|TRBJ2-7|TRBV7-9|12|few
TGTGCCAGCAGCTTAGTAGGGGACGAGCAGTACTTC
CASSLVGDEQYF
>TRBD1|TRBJ2-7|TRBV5-4|15|few
TGTGCCAGCAGCTTGGGACAGGGGATTCAGTACGAGCAGTACTTC
CASSLGQGIQYEQYF
>-|TRBJ2-5|TRBV9|16|few
TGTGCCAGCAGCCCACGGGACTCCCGAAGGCAAGAGACCCAGTACTTC
CASSPRDSRRQETQYF
>-|TRBJ1-5|TRBV5-1|14|-
TGCGCCAGCAGCTTGGGAGGTAGCAATCAGCCCCAGCATTTT
CASSLGGSNQPQHF
>TRBD2|TRBJ2-1|TRBV11-2|17|few
TGTGCCAGCAGCTTGCAGAGCGGGGGTTTTTCCTACAATGAGCAGTTCTTC
CASSLQSGGFSYNEQFF
>TRBD1|TRBJ1-5|TRBV30|15|many
TGTGCCTGGAGCGGTTTCACAGGGGGGGATCAGCCCCAGCATTTT
CAWSGFTGGDQPQHF
>TRBD1|TRBJ1-2|TRBV25-1|17|-
TGTGCCAGCAGTGAGACCGGCAGGGGGCTTGGCGGATATGGCTACACCTTC
CASSETGRGLGGYGYTF
>TRBD2|TRBJ2-7|TRBV5-1|16|-
TGCGCCAGCAGCTCTAGACTAGCGGGAGAGACCTACGAGCAGTACTTC
CASSSRLAGETYEQYF
>-|TRBJ2-5|TRBV7-2|12|once
TGTGCCAGCAGCTTTTTCAAAGAGACCCAGTACTTC
CASSFFKETQYF
>TRBD2|TRBJ2-4|TRBV9|15|few
TGTGCCAGCAGCGTAGGGGGGGGAGCCAAAAACATTCAGTACTTC
CASSVGGGAKNIQYF
>-|TRBJ1-2|TRBV4-1|13|-
TGCGCCAGCAGCCAAGATCCCGCACGGGGCTACACCTTC
CASSQDPARGYTF
>-|TRBJ2-2|TRBV15|16|few
TGTGCCACCAGCAGGCCCGCACAGGGACGAATCGGGGAGCTGTTTTTT
CATSRPAQGRIGELFF
>-|TRBJ2-2|TRBV5-1|14|-
TGCGCCAGCGCAACGGGACAGAACACCGGGGAGCTGTTTTTT
CASATGQNTGELFF